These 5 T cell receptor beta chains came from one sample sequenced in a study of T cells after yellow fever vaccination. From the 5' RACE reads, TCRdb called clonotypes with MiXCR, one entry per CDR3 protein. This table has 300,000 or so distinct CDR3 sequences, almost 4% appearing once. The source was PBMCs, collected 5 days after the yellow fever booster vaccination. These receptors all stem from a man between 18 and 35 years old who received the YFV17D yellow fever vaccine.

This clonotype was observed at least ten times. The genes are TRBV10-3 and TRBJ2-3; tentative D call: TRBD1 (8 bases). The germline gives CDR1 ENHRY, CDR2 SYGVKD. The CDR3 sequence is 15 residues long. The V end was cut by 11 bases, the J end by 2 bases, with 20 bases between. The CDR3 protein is CAASAQGGTTDTQYF. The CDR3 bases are TGTGCCGCCAGCGCACAGGGGGGGACCACAGATACGCAGTATTTT.

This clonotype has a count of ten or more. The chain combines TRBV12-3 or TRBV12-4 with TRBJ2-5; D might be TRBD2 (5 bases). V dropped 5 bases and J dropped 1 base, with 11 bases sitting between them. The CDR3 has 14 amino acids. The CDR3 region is CASSRGFRQETQYF. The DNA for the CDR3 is TGTGCCAGCAGTAGAGGGTTCCGCCAAGAGACCCAGTACTTC.

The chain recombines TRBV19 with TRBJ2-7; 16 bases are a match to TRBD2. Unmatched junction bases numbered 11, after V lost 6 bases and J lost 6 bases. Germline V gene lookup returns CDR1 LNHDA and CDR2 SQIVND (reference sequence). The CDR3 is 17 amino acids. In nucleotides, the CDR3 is TGTGCCAGTAGCCCCGGGACTAGCGGGGGGGCCACCTTCGAGCAGTACTTC. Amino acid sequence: CASSPGTSGGATFEQYF.

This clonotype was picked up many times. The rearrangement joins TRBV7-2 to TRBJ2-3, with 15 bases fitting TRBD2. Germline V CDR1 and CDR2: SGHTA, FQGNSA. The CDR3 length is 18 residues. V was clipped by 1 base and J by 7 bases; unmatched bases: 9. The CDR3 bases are TGTGCCAGCAGCTTAGAAGGGACTAGCGGGAGGAACATTAATACGCAGTATTTT. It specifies CASSLEGTSGRNINTQYF. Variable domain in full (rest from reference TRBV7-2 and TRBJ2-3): GAGVSQSPSNKVTEKGKDVELRCDPISGHTALYWYRQSLGQGLEFLIYFQGNSAPDKSGLPSDRFSAERTGGSVSTLTIQRTQQEDSAVYLCASSLEGTSGRNINTQYFGPGTRLTVL.

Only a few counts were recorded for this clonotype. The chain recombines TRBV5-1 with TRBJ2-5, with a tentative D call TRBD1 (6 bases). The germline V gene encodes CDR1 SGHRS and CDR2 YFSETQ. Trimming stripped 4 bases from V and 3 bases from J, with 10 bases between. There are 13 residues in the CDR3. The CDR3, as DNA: TGCGCCAGCAGCATACAGGGAGAAGAGACCCAGTACTTC. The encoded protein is CASSIQGEETQYF.